This T cell receptor beta chain was documented in a study of shared clonotypes between healthy human individuals. Notes on the study in general: Generation probabilities of non-shared clonotypes were lower (relative to those shared by all four donors).

Unmatched junction bases numbered 8, after V lost 2 bases and J lost 5 bases. Germline V gene data show CDR1 as GTSNPN and CDR2 as SVGIG (reference sequence). The CDR3 sequence is 14 residues long. To note about this clone: Its specificity is not known.

Clones were read by immunoSEQ multiplex PCR, and TCRdb kept only the in-frame ones, dropping some. The sample includes hundreds of thousands of clones, 55% to 85% of them seen just once. The chain combines TRBV30 with TRBJ1-1, with 7 bases that match TRBD1. This receptor was obtained from a woman aged 25 to 39 in good health. The material sequenced was memory CD4+ T cells sorted from blood. Subset specified: CD45RA-negative fraction. Here the CDR3 DNA reads TGTGCCTGGAGTCTAGACAGGGCGAAAACTGAAGCTTTCTTT. Translation: CAWSLDRAKTEAFF.